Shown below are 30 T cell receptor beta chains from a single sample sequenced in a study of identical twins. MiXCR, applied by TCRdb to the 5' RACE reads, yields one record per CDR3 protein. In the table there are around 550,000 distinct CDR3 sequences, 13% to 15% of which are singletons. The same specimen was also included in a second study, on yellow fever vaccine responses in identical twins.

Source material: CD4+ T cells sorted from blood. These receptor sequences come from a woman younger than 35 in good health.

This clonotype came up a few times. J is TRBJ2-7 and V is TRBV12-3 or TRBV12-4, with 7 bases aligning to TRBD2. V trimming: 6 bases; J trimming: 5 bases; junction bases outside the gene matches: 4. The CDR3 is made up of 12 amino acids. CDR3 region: CASRKLANEQYF. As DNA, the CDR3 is TGTGCCAGCAGAAAACTAGCGAACGAGCAGTACTTC.

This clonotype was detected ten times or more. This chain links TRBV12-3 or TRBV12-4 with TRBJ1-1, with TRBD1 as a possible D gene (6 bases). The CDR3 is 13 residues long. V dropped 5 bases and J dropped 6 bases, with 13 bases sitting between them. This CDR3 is CASSNRAGAEAFF. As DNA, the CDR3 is TGTGCCAGCAGTAACAGGGCCGGTGCTGAAGCTTTCTTT.

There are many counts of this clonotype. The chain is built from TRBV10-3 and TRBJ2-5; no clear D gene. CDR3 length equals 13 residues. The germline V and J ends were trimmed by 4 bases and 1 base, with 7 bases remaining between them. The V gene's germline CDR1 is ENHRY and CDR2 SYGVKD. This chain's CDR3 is CAISASGQETQYF. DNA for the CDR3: TGTGCCATCAGTGCGTCAGGCCAAGAGACCCAGTACTTC.

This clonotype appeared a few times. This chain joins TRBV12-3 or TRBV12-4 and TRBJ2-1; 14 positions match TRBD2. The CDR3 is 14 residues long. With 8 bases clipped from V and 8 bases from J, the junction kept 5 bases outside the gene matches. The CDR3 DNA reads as TGTGCCAGCGGGACTAGCGGGAGAGTCGATGAGCAGTTCTTC. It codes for CASGTSGRVDEQFF.

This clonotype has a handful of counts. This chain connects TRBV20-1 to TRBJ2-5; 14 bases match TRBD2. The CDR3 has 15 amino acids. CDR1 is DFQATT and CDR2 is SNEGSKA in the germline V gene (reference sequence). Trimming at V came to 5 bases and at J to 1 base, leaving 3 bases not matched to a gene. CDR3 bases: TGCAGTGCTGGACTAGCGGGGGGTTTCCAAGAGACCCAGTACTTC. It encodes CSAGLAGGFQETQYF.

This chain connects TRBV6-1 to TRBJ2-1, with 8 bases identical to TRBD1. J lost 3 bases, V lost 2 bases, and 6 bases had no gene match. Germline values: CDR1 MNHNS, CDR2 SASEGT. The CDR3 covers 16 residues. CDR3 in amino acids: CASSELSGGRYNEQFF. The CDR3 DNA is TGTGCCAGCAGTGAATTATCAGGGGGCCGCTACAATGAGCAGTTCTTC.

CDR3 sequence reads: CSALAGWSLGEQFF. CDR3 coding DNA: TGCAGTGCCTTAGCGGGATGGTCCCTGGGTGAGCAGTTCTTC. V usage is TRBV20-1 and J usage is TRBJ2-1; 8 bases match TRBD2. After removal of 6 bases from V and 9 bases from J, the junction contained 13 bases not matched to a gene. Germline lookup yields CDR1 DFQATT and CDR2 SNEGSKA (reference sequence). This CDR3 has 14 amino acids.

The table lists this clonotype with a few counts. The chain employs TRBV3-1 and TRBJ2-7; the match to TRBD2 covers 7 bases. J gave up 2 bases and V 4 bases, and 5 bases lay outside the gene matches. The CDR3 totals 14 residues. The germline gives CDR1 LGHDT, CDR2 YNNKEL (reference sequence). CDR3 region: CASSPRGLAYEQYF. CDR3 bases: TGTGCCAGCAGCCCCCGAGGACTAGCCTACGAGCAGTACTTC.

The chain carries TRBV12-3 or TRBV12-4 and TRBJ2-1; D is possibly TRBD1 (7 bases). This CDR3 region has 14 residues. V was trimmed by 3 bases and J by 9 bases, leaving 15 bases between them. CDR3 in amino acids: CASSFGAGGSEQFF. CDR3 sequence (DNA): TGTGCCAGCAGTTTCGGGGCAGGGGGGAGTGAGCAGTTCTTC.

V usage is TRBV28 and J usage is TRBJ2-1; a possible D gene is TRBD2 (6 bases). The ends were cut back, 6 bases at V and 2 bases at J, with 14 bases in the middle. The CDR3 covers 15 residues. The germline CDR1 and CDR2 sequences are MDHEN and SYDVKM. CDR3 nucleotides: TGTGCCAGCAGGCCTAGCGTTCCCACCTACAATGAGCAGTTCTTC. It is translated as CASRPSVPTYNEQFF.

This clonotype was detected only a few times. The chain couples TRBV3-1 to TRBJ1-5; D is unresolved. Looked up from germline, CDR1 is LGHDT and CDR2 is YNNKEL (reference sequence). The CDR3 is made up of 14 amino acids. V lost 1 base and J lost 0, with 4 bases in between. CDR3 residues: CASSQAVSNQPQHF. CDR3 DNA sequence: TGTGCCAGCAGCCAAGCTGTTAGCAATCAGCCCCAGCATTTT.

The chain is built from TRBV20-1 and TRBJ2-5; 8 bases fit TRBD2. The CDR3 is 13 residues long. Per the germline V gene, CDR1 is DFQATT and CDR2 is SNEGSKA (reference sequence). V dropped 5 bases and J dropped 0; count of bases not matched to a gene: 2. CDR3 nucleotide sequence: TGCAGTGCTCATAGCGGGGACCAAGAGACCCAGTACTTC. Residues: CSAHSGDQETQYF.

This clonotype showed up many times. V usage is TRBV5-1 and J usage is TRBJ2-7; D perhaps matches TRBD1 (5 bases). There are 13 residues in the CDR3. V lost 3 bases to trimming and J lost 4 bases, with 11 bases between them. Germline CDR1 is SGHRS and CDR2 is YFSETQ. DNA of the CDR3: TGCGCCAGCAGCTCTCCAGGGTTGTACGAGCAGTACTTC. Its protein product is CASSSPGLYEQYF.

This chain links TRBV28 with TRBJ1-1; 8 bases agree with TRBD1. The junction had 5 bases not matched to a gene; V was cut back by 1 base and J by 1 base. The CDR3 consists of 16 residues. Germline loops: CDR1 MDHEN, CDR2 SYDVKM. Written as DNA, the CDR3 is TGTGCCAGCAGTTTATCCTCAGGGGGCAGGAACACTGAAGCTTTCTTT. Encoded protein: CASSLSSGGRNTEAFF.

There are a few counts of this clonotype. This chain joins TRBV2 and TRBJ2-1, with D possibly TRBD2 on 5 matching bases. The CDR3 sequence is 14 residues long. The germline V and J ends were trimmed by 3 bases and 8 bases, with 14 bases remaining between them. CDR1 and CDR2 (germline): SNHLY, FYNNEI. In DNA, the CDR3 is TGTGCCAGCAGTGACGATACTAGTCACTATGAGCAGTTCTTC. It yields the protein CASSDDTSHYEQFF.

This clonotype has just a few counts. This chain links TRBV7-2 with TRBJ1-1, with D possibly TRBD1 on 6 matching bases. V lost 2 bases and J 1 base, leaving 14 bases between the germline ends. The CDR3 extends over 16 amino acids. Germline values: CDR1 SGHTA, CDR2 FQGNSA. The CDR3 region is CASSLSGQLKNTEAFF. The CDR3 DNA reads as TGTGCCAGCAGCTTATCAGGACAGCTTAAGAACACTGAAGCTTTCTTT. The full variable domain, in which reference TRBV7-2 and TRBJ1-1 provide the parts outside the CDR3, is GAGVSQSPSNKVTEKGKDVELRCDPISGHTALYWYRQSLGQGLEFLIYFQGNSAPDKSGLPSDRFSAERTGGSVSTLTIQRTQQEDSAVYLCASSLSGQLKNTEAFFGQGTRLTVV.

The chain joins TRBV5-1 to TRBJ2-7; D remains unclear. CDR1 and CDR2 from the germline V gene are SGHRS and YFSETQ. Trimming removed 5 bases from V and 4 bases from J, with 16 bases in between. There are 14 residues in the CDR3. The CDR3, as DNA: TGCGCCAGCAGGGTAGAGGCAGGCTCGTACGAGCAGTACGTC. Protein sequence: CASRVEAGSYEQYV.

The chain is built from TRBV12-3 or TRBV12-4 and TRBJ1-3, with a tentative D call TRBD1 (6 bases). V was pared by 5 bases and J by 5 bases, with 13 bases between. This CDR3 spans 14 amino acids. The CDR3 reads CASSPDRERNTIYF. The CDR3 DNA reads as TGTGCCAGCAGTCCGGACAGAGAAAGAAACACCATATATTTT.

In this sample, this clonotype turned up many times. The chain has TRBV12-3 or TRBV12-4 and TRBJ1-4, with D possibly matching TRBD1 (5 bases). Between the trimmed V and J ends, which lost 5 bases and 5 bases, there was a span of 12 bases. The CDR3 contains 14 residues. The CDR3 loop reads CASSRGTENEKLFF. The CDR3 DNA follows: TGTGCCAGCAGTCGCGGGACCGAAAATGAAAAACTGTTTTTT.

CDR3 loop: CASALGTGGYEQYF. For the CDR3, the DNA is TGTGCCAGCGCACTCGGGACTGGAGGCTACGAGCAGTACTTC. V gene TRBV9 combines with J gene TRBJ2-7, with D possibly matching TRBD2 (6 bases). V was pared by 7 bases and J by 3 bases, with 17 bases between. CDR3 length: 14 amino acids. CDR1 is SGDLS and CDR2 is YYNGEE in the germline V gene. Supplemented by reference TRBV9 and TRBJ2-7, the full variable domain reads DSGVTQTPKHLITATGQRVTLRCSPRSGDLSVYWYQQSLDQGLQFLIQYYNGEERAKGNILERFSAQQFPDLHSELNLSSLELGDSALYFCASALGTGGYEQYFGPGTRLTVT.

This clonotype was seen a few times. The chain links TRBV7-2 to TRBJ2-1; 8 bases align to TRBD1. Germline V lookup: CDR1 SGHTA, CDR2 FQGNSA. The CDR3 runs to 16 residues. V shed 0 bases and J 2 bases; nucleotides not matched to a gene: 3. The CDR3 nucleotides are TGTGCCAGCAGCTTAGCCGGGACAGGCACCTACAATGAGCAGTTCTTC. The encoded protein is CASSLAGTGTYNEQFF.

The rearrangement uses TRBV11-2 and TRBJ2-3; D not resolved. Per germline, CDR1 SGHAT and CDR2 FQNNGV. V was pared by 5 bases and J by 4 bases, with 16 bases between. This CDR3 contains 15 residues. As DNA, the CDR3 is TGTGCCAGCAGCCGCCCGTTTGATCCAGCAGATACGCAGTATTTT. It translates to CASSRPFDPADTQYF.

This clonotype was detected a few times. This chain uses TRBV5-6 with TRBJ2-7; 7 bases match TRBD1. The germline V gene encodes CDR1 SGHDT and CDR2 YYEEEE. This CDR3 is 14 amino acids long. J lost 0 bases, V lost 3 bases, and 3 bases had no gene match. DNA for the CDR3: TGTGCCAGCAGCTCCAGGACAGGCTCCTACGAGCAGTACGTC. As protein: CASSSRTGSYEQYV.

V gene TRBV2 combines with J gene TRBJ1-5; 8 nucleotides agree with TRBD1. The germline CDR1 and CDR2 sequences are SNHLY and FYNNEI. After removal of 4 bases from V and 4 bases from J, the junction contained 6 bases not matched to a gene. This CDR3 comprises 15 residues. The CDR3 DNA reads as TGTGCCAGCAGTGGGTCAGGGGGCGGGAATCAGCCCCAGCATTTT. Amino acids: CASSGSGGGNQPQHF.

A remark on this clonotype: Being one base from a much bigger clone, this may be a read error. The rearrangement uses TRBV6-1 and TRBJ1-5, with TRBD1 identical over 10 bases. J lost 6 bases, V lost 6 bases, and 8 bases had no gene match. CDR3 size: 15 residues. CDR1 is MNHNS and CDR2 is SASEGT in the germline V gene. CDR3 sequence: CASSPRQGARQPQHF. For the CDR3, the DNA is TGTGCCAGCAGCCCCCGACAGGGGGCTCGTCAGCCCCAGCATTTT.

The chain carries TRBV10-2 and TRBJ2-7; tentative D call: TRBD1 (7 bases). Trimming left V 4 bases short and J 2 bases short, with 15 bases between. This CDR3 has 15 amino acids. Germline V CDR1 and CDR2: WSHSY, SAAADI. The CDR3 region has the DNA TGCGCCAGCAGTGTAGGGCAGGGGGGCGCCTACGAGCAGTACGTC. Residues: CASSVGQGGAYEQYV.

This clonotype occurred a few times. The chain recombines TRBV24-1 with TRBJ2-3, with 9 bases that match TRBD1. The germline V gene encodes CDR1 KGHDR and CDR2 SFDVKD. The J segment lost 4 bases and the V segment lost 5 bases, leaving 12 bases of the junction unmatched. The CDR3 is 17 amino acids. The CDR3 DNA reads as TGTGCCACCAGTGGAGCCCACGGGACAGGGTCGGCAGATACGCAGTATTTT. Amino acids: CATSGAHGTGSADTQYF.

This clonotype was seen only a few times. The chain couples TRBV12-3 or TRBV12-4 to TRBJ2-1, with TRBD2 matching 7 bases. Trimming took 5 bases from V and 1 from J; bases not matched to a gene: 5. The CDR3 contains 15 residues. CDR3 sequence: CASSPEAGSYNEQFF. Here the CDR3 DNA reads TGTGCCAGCAGTCCAGAAGCGGGGTCCTACAATGAGCAGTTCTTC.

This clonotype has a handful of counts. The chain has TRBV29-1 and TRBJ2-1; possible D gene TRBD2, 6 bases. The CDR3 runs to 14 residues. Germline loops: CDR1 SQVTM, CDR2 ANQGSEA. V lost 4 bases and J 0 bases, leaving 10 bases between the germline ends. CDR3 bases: TGCAGCGTTGGCGGGACCAGCTCCTACAATGAGCAGTTCTTC. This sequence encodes CSVGGTSSYNEQFF.

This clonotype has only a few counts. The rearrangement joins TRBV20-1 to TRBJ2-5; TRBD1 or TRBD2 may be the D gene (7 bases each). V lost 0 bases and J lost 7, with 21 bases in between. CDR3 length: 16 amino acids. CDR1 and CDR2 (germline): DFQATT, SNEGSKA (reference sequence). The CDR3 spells CSARDPAPRGRVTQYF. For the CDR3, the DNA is TGCAGTGCTAGAGATCCCGCCCCCAGGGGGAGGGTGACCCAGTACTTC.